A single sample gave rise to the 17 T cell receptor beta chains below, sequenced in a study of T cells in Graves' hyperthyroidism and ophthalmopathy. Amplification yielded TCR beta CDR3 regions, with RNA transcripts as the source. The HTBI primer set was used in a first-round RT-PCR of the TCR CDR3. TCRdb re-called the multiplex PCR reads through MiXCR, storing one row per CDR3 protein. The table records around 450,000 distinct CDR3 sequences, less than 20% of them present only once. Sequencing was performed on blood. The receptors stem from a woman in her late teens or twenties with Graves' hyperthyroidism.

Note on this clonotype: One end of the junction does not line up with germline, which may come from a read error. The rearrangement joins TRBV2 to TRBJ2-3, with D unclear. CDR1 is SNHLY, CDR2 FYNNEI, per germline. The CDR3 runs 14 residues. CDR3 amino acids: CASINEMRPDTQYF. The CDR3 bases are TGCGCCAGCATTAATGAGATGCGCCCAGATACGCAGTATTTT. Drawing the rest from reference TRBV2 and TRBJ2-3, the complete variable domain is EPEVTQTPSHQVTQMGQEVILRCVPISNHLYFYWYRQILGQKVEFLVSFYNNEISEKSEIFDDQFSVERPDGSNFTLKIRSTKLEDSAMYFCASINEMRPDTQYFGPGTRLTVL.

This clonotype was found many times. V and J are TRBV29-1 and TRBJ1-4, with D tentatively TRBD1 (5 bases). Trimming pared 7 bases from V and 3 bases from J, leaving 15 bases between. This CDR3 comprises 14 residues. The V gene's germline CDR1 is SQVTM and CDR2 ANQGSEA. The CDR3 nucleotides are TGCAGCGCTGGGCAGGGAACGGCTAATGAAAAACTGTTTTTT. Translated: CSAGQGTANEKLFF.

The CDR3 region is CASSLVGQPTDTQYF. The CDR3 nucleotides are TGTGCCAGCAGCTTAGTGGGACAGCCCACAGATACGCAGTATTTT. The V gene is TRBV7-9, the J gene TRBJ2-3; TRBD1 agrees at 7 bases. V was clipped by 1 base and J by 2 bases; unmatched bases: 3. The CDR3 is 15 residues long. Looked up from germline, CDR1 is SEHNR and CDR2 is FQNEAQ (reference sequence).

In this sample, this clonotype turned up a few times. The CDR3 DNA reads as TGCAGCGTTGGTCAGGGAGGTAACACCATATATTTT. Residues: CSVGQGGNTIYF. The gene calls are TRBV29-1 and TRBJ1-3; possible D gene TRBD1, 5 bases. Looked up from germline, CDR1 is SQVTM and CDR2 is ANQGSEA. The V gene lost 4 bases and the J gene lost 7 bases, with 11 bases spanning the gap. The CDR3 is 12 residues long.

The V gene is TRBV20-1, the J gene TRBJ2-3, with a tentative D call TRBD1 (5 bases). CDR3 size: 13 residues. Trimming pared 3 bases from V and 2 bases from J, leaving 9 bases between. Germline V gene lookup returns CDR1 DFQATT and CDR2 SNEGSKA (reference sequence). CDR3 in DNA: TGCAGTGCTAGGAAGGGGTCCACAGATACGCAGTATTTT. Translating gives CSARKGSTDTQYF.

This clonotype was seen many times. V is TRBV18 and J is TRBJ1-6; D may be TRBD1 (6 bases). Trimming shortened V by 5 bases and J by 7 bases, and 15 bases separated the two germline ends. This CDR3 has 15 residues. The germline V gene has CDR1 KGHSH and CDR2 LQKENI. CDR3 region: CASSIYREKNSPLHF. In nucleotides, the CDR3 is TGTGCCAGCTCAATCTACAGGGAAAAGAATTCACCCCTCCACTTT.

This clonotype has ten or more counts. The rearrangement uses TRBV2 and TRBJ2-1, with D perhaps TRBD2 (5 bases). The CDR3 is 14 residues long. V lost 6 bases to trimming and J lost 6 bases, with 15 bases between them. The germline gives CDR1 SNHLY, CDR2 FYNNEI. The CDR3 sequence: CASRRDLARNEQFF. The CDR3 DNA reads as TGTGCCAGCAGGAGGGATCTAGCACGCAATGAGCAGTTCTTC.

This clonotype was counted ten times or more. The rearrangement links TRBV5-1 to TRBJ2-1; possible D gene TRBD2, 6 bases. Trimming cost V 4 bases and J 2 bases, with 16 bases left between them. CDR3 length: 16 residues. CDR1 SGHRS and CDR2 YFSETQ come from the germline V gene. Here the CDR3 DNA reads TGCGCCAGCAGCCCGAGTGACGGGAGAACCTACAATGAGCAGTTCTTC. Its translation: CASSPSDGRTYNEQFF. Supplemented by reference TRBV5-1 and TRBJ2-1, the full variable domain reads KAGVTQTPRYLIKTRGQQVTLSCSPISGHRSVSWYQQTPGQGLQFLFEYFSETQRNKGNFPGRFSGRQFSNSRSEMNVSTLELGDSALYLCASSPSDGRTYNEQFFGPGTRLTVL.

This clonotype came up many times. The rearrangement joins TRBV5-8 to TRBJ2-1; a weak D match, TRBD2 (7 bases). The V and J ends lost 2 bases and 0 bases respectively, with 18 bases between them. The CDR3 runs to 18 residues. Germline CDR1 and CDR2: SGHTS and YDEGEE. The CDR3 DNA sequence: TGTGCCAGCAGCTTTGCGGGGGCCTCATCTGGCTCCTACAATGAGCAGTTCTTC. Translating gives CASSFAGASSGSYNEQFF.

The chain recombines TRBV25-1 with TRBJ2-2; D ambiguous. CDR1 MGHDK and CDR2 SYGVNS come from the germline V gene. The CDR3 length is 16 residues. Between the trimmed V and J ends, which lost 1 base and 2 bases, there was a span of 11 bases. The CDR3 DNA follows: TGTGCCAGCAGTGAATCGTTGTCAGAAAACACCGGGGAGCTGTTTTTT. It codes for CASSESLSENTGELFF.

This clonotype was detected ten times or more. The chain has TRBV6-2 or TRBV6-3 and TRBJ1-1; 7 bases match TRBD1. This CDR3 has 12 residues. V lost 7 bases to trimming and J lost 4 bases; unmatched junction nucleotides: 3. The germline V gene encodes CDR1 MNHEY and CDR2 SVGEGT. The CDR3 DNA reads TGTGCCAGCAAGACAGGGAGCACTGAAGCTTTCTTT. It is translated as CASKTGSTEAFF.

This clonotype was detected once. An end of the junction differs from the germline gene, which may be a read error. The chain couples TRBV12-5 to TRBJ2-2; possibly TRBD2 for D (5 bases). The CDR3 runs 14 residues. Per germline, CDR1 LGHNT and CDR2 FRNRAP. CDR3 loop: CTSGLDANTGELFF. The DNA of the CDR3 is TGTACTAGTGGTTTAGACGCGAACACCGGGGAGCTGTTTTTT. Full variable domain (remainder filled in from reference TRBV12-5 and TRBJ2-2): DARVTQTPRHKVTEMGQEVTMRCQPILGHNTVFWYRQTMMQGLELLAYFRNRAPLDDSGMPKDRFSAEMPDATLATLKIQPSEPRDSAVYFCTSGLDANTGELFFGEGSRLTVL.

The chain is built from TRBV19 and TRBJ1-1, with 10 bases aligning to TRBD1. V was clipped by 5 bases and J by 2 bases; unmatched bases: 8. Germline loops: CDR1 LNHDA, CDR2 SQIVND (reference sequence). CDR3 size: 16 residues. This CDR3 is CASSRQGALGNTEAFF. The CDR3 DNA reads as TGTGCCAGTAGTCGACAGGGGGCTCTTGGAAACACTGAAGCTTTCTTT.

This clonotype was observed at least ten times. The chain couples TRBV29-1 to TRBJ2-3, with D possibly called TRBD1 or TRBD2 (5 bases each). Germline values: CDR1 SQVTM, CDR2 ANQGSEA. Trimming shortened V by 3 bases and J by 8 bases, and 9 bases separated the two germline ends. The CDR3 runs to 11 residues. The CDR3 sequence is CSVDRAGTQYF. CDR3 nucleotide sequence: TGCAGCGTTGACAGGGCGGGTACGCAGTATTTT.

At least ten counts were recorded for this clonotype. The chain couples TRBV7-2 to TRBJ2-5; 9 nucleotides line up with TRBD2. From germline, CDR1 is SGHTA and CDR2 FQGNSA. V lost 2 bases, J lost 7 bases, and 8 bases stayed unmatched. This CDR3 has 15 amino acids. CDR3 nucleotides: TGTGCCAGCAGCTTAAGTCGGCGGGAGGGGAGGACCCAGTACTTC. Protein: CASSLSRREGRTQYF.

A word on this clonotype: A much larger clone differs from this one at a single base, so this may be a read error. V usage is TRBV2 and J usage is TRBJ2-7; D possibly matches TRBD1 or TRBD2 (5 bases each). CDR1 is SNHLY and CDR2 is FYNNEI in the germline V gene. Trimming removed 6 bases from V and 7 bases from J, with 19 bases in between. The CDR3 runs to 14 residues. The CDR3 sequence is CASRGVKGRTEQYF. The CDR3 region has the DNA TGTGCCAGCAGGGGGGTTAAGGGGCGGACTGAGCAGTACTTC. The variable domain in full, completed from reference TRBV2 and TRBJ2-7, reads EPEVTQTPSHQVTQMGQEVILRCVPISNHLYFYWYRQILGQKVEFLVSFYNNEISEKSEIFDDQFSVERPDGSNFTLKIRSTKLEDSAMYFCASRGVKGRTEQYFGPGTRLTVT.

The chain links TRBV24-1 to TRBJ2-1; 10 bases agree with TRBD1. Germline V CDR1 and CDR2: KGHDR, SFDVKD. The ends lost 5 bases at V and 4 bases at J; junction bases unmatched: 4. The CDR3 is 15 residues long. The DNA of the CDR3 is TGTGCCACCAGTGCCACGGGACAGGGGTACAATGAGCAGTTCTTC. This sequence encodes CATSATGQGYNEQFF.